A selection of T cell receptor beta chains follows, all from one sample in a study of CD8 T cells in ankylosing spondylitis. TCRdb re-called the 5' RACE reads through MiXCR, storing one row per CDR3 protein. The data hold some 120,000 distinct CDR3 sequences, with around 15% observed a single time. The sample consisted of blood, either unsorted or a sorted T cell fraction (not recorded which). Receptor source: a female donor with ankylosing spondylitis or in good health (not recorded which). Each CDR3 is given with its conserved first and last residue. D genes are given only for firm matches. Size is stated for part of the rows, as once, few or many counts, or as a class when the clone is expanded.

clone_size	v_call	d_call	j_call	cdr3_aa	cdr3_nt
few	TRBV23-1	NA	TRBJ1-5	CSYSNQPQHF	TGCAGTTATAGCAATCAGCCCCAGCATTTT
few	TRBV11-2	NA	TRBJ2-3	CASSLPSADTQYF	TGTGCCAGCAGCTTACCCAGCGCAGATACGCAGTATTTT
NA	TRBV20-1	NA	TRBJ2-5	CSAVKGRGETQYF	TGCAGTGCCGTAAAGGGAAGGGGCGAGACCCAGTACTTC
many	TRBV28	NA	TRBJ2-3	CASSFRLVADTQYF	TGTGCCAGCAGTTTTCGGCTAGTCGCAGATACGCAGTATTTT
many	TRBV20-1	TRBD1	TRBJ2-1	CSARETGKGSWANEQFF	TGCAGTGCTAGAGAGACAGGGAAAGGGTCATGGGCCAATGAGCAGTTCTTC
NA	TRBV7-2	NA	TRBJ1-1	CASSRAMNTEAFF	TGTGCCAGCAGCCGGGCCATGAACACTGAAGCTTTCTTT
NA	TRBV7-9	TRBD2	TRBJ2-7	CASSKMRGGPGEQYF	TGTGCCAGCAGCAAGATGAGGGGAGGGCCTGGGGAGCAGTACTTC
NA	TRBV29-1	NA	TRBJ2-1	CSANPGSNEQFF	TGCAGCGCCAATCCAGGGAGCAATGAGCAGTTCTTC
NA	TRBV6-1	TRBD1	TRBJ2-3	CASSLSTGPSTDTQYF	TGTGCCAGCAGTCTTTCGACAGGGCCGAGCACAGATACGCAGTATTTT
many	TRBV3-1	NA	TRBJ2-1	CASSQGGASYNEQFF	TGTGCCAGCAGCCAAGGGGGGGCCTCCTACAATGAGCAGTTCTTC
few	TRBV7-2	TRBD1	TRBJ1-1	CASTLQGQGLNTEAFF	TGTGCCAGCACCTTACAGGGACAGGGCTTGAACACTGAAGCTTTCTTT
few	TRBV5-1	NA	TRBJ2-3	CASIPGGATDTQYF	TGCGCCAGCATCCCTGGTGGAGCCACAGATACGCAGTATTTT
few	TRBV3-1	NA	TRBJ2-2	CASSQGGSNTGELFF	TGTGCCAGCAGCCAAGGCGGGTCGAACACCGGGGAGCTGTTTTTT
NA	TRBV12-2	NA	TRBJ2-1	CASRSLRRDNHEQFF	TGTGCAAGTCGCTCCCTTCGGCGGGATAATCATGAGCAGTTCTTC
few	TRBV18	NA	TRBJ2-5	CASSRDIQETQYF	TGTGCCAGCTCACGGGACATTCAAGAGACCCAGTACTTC
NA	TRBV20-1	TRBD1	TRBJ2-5	CSARARDRKEETQYF	TGCAGTGCTAGAGCGAGGGACAGGAAAGAAGAGACCCAGTACTTC
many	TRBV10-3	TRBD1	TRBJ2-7	CAIRGTDYEQYF	TGTGCCATCAGGGGGACAGACTACGAGCAGTACTTC
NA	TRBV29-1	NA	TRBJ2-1	CSVRGGTSYNEQFF	TGCAGCGTTCGTGGTGGGACTTCCTACAATGAGCAGTTCTTC
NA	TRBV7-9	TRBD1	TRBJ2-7	CASSQTTGDEQYF	TGTGCCAGCAGCCAGACAACAGGGGACGAGCAGTACTTC
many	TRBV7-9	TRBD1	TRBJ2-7	CATLTGQDTYEQYF	TGTGCCACACTGACGGGACAGGACACCTACGAGCAGTACTTC
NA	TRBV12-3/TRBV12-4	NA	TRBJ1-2	CASSIGGDYGYTF	TGTGCCAGCAGTATAGGGGGGGACTATGGCTACACCTTC
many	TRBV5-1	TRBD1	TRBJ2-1	CASSLGGLGQPIYNEQFF	TGCGCCAGCAGCTTGGGCGGGCTGGGACAGCCGATATACAATGAGCAGTTCTTC
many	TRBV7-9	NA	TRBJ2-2	CASSLVGYTGELFF	TGTGCCAGCAGCTTAGTCGGGTACACCGGGGAGCTGTTTTTT
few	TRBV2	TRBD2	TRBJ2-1	CASTGTSGGAFDEQFF	TGTGCCAGCACCGGGACTAGCGGGGGGGCCTTCGATGAGCAGTTCTTC
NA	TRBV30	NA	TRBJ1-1	CVGGRLDTEAFF	TGTGTTGGCGGGAGGTTGGACACTGAAGCTTTCTTT
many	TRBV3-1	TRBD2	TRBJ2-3	CASADHSGGSTDTQYF	TGTGCCAGCGCTGACCATAGCGGGGGGTCTACAGATACGCAGTATTTT
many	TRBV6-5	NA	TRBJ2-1	CASSSPGPRNEQFF	TGTGCCAGCAGTTCGCCGGGACCCAGAAATGAGCAGTTCTTC
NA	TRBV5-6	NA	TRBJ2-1	CASSFSRGSYNEQFF	TGTGCCAGCAGCTTCAGCAGGGGCTCCTACAATGAGCAGTTCTTC
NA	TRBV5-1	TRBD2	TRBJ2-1	CASMVGGDYNEQFF	TGCGCCAGCATGGTGGGGGGGGACTACAATGAGCAGTTCTTC
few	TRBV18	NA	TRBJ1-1	CASSSTQGLGGEAFF	TGTGCCAGCTCATCAACTCAGGGGTTAGGTGGAGAAGCTTTCTTT
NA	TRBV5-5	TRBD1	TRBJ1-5	CASSLNRGRPSNQPQHF	TGTGCCAGCAGCTTGAACAGGGGGCGACCAAGCAATCAGCCCCAGCATTTT
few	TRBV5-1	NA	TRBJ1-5	CASSLFRDTYYQPQHF	TGCGCCAGCAGCCTTTTCCGGGACACTTATTATCAGCCCCAGCATTTT
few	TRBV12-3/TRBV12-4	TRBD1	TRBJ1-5	CASSSGQGLNQPQHF	TGTGCCAGCAGTTCCGGACAGGGACTCAATCAGCCCCAGCATTTT
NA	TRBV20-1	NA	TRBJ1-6	CSASPGQQNSPLHF	TGCAGTGCTAGTCCCGGACAGCAAAATTCACCCCTCCACTTT